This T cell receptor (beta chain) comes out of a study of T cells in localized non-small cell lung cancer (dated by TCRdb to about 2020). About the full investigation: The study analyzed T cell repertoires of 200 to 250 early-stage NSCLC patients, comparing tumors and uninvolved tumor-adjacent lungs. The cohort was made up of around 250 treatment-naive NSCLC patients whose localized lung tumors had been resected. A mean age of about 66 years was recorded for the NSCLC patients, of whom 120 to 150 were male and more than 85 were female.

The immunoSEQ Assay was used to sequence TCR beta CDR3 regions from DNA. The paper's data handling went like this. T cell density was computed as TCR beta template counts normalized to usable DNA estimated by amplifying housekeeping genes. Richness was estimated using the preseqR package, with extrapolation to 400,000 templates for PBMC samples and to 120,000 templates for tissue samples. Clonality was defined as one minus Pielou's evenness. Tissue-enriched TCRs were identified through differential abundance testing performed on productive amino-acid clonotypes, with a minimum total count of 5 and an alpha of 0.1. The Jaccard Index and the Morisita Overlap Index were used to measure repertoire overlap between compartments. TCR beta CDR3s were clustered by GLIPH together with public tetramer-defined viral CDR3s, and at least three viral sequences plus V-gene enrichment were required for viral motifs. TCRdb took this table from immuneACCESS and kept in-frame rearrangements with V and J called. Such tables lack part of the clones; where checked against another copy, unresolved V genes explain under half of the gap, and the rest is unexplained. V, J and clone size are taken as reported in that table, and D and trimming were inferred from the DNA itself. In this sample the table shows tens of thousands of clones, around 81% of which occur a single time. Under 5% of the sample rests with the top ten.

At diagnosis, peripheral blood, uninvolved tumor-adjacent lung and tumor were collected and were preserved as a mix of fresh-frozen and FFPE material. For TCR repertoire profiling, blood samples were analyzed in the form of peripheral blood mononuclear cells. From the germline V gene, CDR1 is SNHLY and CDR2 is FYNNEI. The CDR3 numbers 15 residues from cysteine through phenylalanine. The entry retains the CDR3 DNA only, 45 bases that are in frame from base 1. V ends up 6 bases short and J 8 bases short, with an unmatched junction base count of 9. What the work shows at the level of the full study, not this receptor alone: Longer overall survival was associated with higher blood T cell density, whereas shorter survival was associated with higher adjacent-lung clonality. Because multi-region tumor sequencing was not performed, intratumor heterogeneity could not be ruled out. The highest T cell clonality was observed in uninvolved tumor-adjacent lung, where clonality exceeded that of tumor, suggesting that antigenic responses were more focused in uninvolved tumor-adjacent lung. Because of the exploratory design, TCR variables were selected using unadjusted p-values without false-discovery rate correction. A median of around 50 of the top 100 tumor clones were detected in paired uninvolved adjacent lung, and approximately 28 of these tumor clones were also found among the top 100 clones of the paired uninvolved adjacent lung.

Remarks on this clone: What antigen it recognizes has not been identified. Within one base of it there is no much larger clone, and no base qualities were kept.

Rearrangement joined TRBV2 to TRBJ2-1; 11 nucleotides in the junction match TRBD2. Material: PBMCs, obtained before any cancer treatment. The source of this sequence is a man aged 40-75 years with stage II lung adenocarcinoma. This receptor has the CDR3 CASSETVAGGHEQFF. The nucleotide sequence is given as TGTGCCAGCAGCGAAACGGTAGCGGGAGGGCATGAGCAGTTCTTC. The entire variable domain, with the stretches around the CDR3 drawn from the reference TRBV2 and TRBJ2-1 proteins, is EPEVTQTPSHQVTQMGQEVILRCVPISNHLYFYWYRQILGQKVEFLVSFYNNEISEKSEIFDDQFSVERPDGSNFTLKIRSTKLEDSAMYFCASSETVAGGHEQFFGPGTRLTVL.